These T cell receptor beta chains were read from a single sample in a study of blood T cells in healthy people across ages. TCRdb itself ran the 5' RACE reads through MiXCR, one entry per CDR3 protein. The sample contains roughly 1,300,000 distinct CDR3 sequences, roughly 64% of which appear only once. The material sequenced was blood. Receptor source: a man between 18 and 29 years old in good health. CDR3s include the opening cysteine and the closing phenylalanine or tryptophan. D genes are given only for firm matches. Rows give clone size only sometimes, using once, few, many, or a class for an expanded clone.

D: TRBD1
V: TRBV5-6
size: few
J: TRBJ2-4
CDR3: CASSFVGQGAKNIQYF
DNA: TGTGCCAGCAGCTTCGTGGGACAGGGGGCCAAAAACATTCAGTACTTC

D: NA
V: TRBV5-5
size: few
J: TRBJ2-7
CDR3: CASSVGQRFYEQYF
DNA: TGTGCCAGCAGCGTCGGACAAAGGTTTTACGAGCAGTACTTC

D: NA
V: TRBV27
size: few
J: TRBJ2-7
CDR3: CASRVYEQYF
DNA: TGTGCCAGCAGGGTGTACGAGCAGTACTTC

D: NA
V: TRBV3-1
size: NA
J: TRBJ2-1
CDR3: CASSPTGRGLLSSNEQFF
DNA: TGTGCCAGCAGCCCTACCGGTCGGGGCCTCCTGAGTTCCAATGAGCAGTTCTTC

D: TRBD1
V: TRBV27
size: NA
J: TRBJ2-7
CDR3: CASSSRGTGYEQYF
DNA: TGTGCCAGCAGTTCAAGGGGGACAGGTTACGAGCAGTACTTC

D: NA
V: TRBV18
size: NA
J: TRBJ2-5
CDR3: CASSPSDGFHETQYF
DNA: TGTGCCAGCTCACCATCGGACGGCTTTCATGAGACCCAGTACTTC

D: NA
V: TRBV4-1
size: NA
J: TRBJ2-1
CDR3: CASSQLSAAEQFF
DNA: TGCGCCAGCAGCCAATTATCAGCGGCTGAGCAGTTCTTC

D: TRBD2
V: TRBV7-9
size: NA
J: TRBJ2-3
CDR3: CASSLRSGRADTQYF
DNA: TGTGCCAGCAGCCTAAGGTCCGGGAGGGCAGATACGCAGTATTTT

D: NA
V: TRBV6-2/TRBV6-3
size: NA
J: TRBJ1-5
CDR3: CASSPGHHSNQPQHF
DNA: TGTGCCAGCAGTCCGGGACATCATAGCAATCAGCCCCAGCATTTT

D: TRBD2
V: TRBV25-1
size: few
J: TRBJ2-7
CDR3: CASRGLAGQLGGEQYF
DNA: TGTGCCAGCAGGGGACTAGCGGGTCAATTAGGTGGCGAGCAGTACTTC

D: NA
V: TRBV7-9
size: NA
J: TRBJ1-1
CDR3: CASTPGDSMNTEAFF
DNA: TGTGCCAGCACACCTGGTGACAGCATGAACACTGAAGCTTTCTTT

D: NA
V: TRBV21-1
size: NA
J: TRBJ1-4
CDR3: CASSNQGPPNEKLFF
DNA: TGTGCCAGCAGCAATCAAGGGCCGCCTAATGAAAAACTGTTTTTT

D: TRBD2
V: TRBV6-1
size: NA
J: TRBJ2-1
CDR3: CASSGISGRYYNEQFF
DNA: TGTGCCAGCAGTGGCATAAGCGGGAGATACTACAATGAGCAGTTCTTC

D: TRBD2
V: TRBV10-3
size: NA
J: TRBJ2-7
CDR3: CAISPTSGVWDEQYF
DNA: TGTGCCATTAGTCCGACTAGCGGTGTTTGGGATGAGCAGTACTTC

D: NA
V: TRBV29-1
size: few
J: TRBJ2-3
CDR3: CSVLFRGGGATTDTQYF
DNA: TGCAGCGTTCTGTTTCGTGGCGGGGGCGCTACCACAGATACGCAGTATTTT

D: TRBD1
V: TRBV20-1
size: NA
J: TRBJ2-7
CDR3: CSAQTGGYSYEQYF
DNA: TGCAGTGCACAGACAGGGGGGTACTCCTACGAGCAGTACTTC

D: TRBD1
V: TRBV28
size: few
J: TRBJ2-7
CDR3: CASSPDRGVGEQYF
DNA: TGTGCCAGCAGTCCGGACAGGGGCGTTGGCGAGCAGTACTTC

D: NA
V: TRBV11-2
size: NA
J: TRBJ2-1
CDR3: CASSLEVGASYNEQFF
DNA: TGTGCCAGCAGCTTGGAGGTGGGAGCCTCCTACAATGAGCAGTTCTTC

D: NA
V: TRBV20-1
size: NA
J: TRBJ1-6
CDR3: CSARIRNNSPLHF
DNA: TGCAGTGCTAGAATTCGGAATAATTCACCCCTCCACTTT

D: NA
V: TRBV9
size: NA
J: TRBJ2-5
CDR3: CASSERASAQETQYF
DNA: TGTGCCAGCAGCGAGAGGGCTAGCGCCCAAGAGACCCAGTACTTC

D: NA
V: TRBV11-2
size: NA
J: TRBJ1-1
CDR3: CASSLVPGPVMNTEAFF
DNA: TGTGCCAGCAGCTTAGTTCCAGGCCCAGTTATGAACACTGAAGCTTTCTTT

D: TRBD2
V: TRBV12-3/TRBV12-4
size: few
J: TRBJ2-7
CDR3: CASTLSGSPYEQYF
DNA: TGTGCCAGCACCCTTAGCGGGAGTCCGTACGAGCAGTACTTC

D: NA
V: TRBV27
size: NA
J: TRBJ2-3
CDR3: CASSLAVGIVGVVDTQYF
DNA: TGTGCCAGCAGTTTAGCTGTTGGCATAGTCGGGGTAGTTGATACGCAGTATTTT

D: NA
V: TRBV4-2
size: few
J: TRBJ1-2
CDR3: CASSHPDRPLLYGYTF
DNA: TGTGCCAGCAGCCACCCAGACAGGCCTCTTCTCTATGGCTACACCTTC

D: NA
V: TRBV3-1
size: NA
J: TRBJ2-3
CDR3: CASSLQTGTPRADTQYF
DNA: TGTGCCAGCAGCCTACAAACCGGGACTCCGCGGGCAGATACGCAGTATTTT

D: TRBD1
V: TRBV20-1
size: NA
J: TRBJ1-5
CDR3: CSAGGQAQDQPQHF
DNA: TGCAGTGCGGGAGGACAGGCTCAGGATCAGCCCCAGCATTTT

D: TRBD1
V: TRBV5-1
size: NA
J: TRBJ2-2
CDR3: CASSLEDRGTAGELFF
DNA: TGCGCCAGCAGCTTGGAGGACAGGGGAACGGCCGGGGAGCTGTTTTTT

D: NA
V: TRBV19
size: NA
J: TRBJ2-3
CDR3: CASIRLGPTDTQYF
DNA: TGTGCCAGTATCCGGCTCGGACCCACAGATACGCAGTATTTT

D: NA
V: TRBV29-1
size: few
J: TRBJ1-1
CDR3: CSGGPPNTEAFF
DNA: TGCAGCGGTGGGCCACCAAACACTGAAGCTTTCTTT

D: NA
V: TRBV7-9
size: NA
J: TRBJ2-7
CDR3: CASSLGAGVAYEQYF
DNA: TGTGCCAGCAGCTTAGGGGCAGGGGTGGCCTACGAGCAGTACTTC

D: TRBD2
V: TRBV20-1
size: NA
J: TRBJ2-5
CDR3: CSARDASGQYF
DNA: TGCAGTGCTAGAGATGCTAGCGGCCAGTACTTC

D: TRBD1
V: TRBV6-5
size: NA
J: TRBJ1-2
CDR3: CASSPQGVGGYTF
DNA: TGTGCCAGCAGCCCCCAGGGGGTGGGTGGCTACACCTTC

D: TRBD1
V: TRBV4-3
size: few
J: TRBJ1-2
CDR3: CASSHVPGQGVFGYTF
DNA: TGCGCCAGCAGCCACGTACCGGGACAGGGTGTTTTTGGCTACACCTTC

D: NA
V: TRBV6-2/TRBV6-3
size: NA
J: TRBJ2-2
CDR3: CASGGAYTGELFF
DNA: TGTGCCAGCGGAGGGGCCTACACCGGGGAGCTGTTTTTT

D: TRBD2
V: TRBV10-3
size: NA
J: TRBJ2-3
CDR3: CAINPGRADTQYF
DNA: TGTGCCATCAACCCGGGGAGGGCGGATACGCAGTATTTT

D: NA
V: TRBV2
size: NA
J: TRBJ2-7
CDR3: CATIEASEQYF
DNA: TGTGCCACCATTGAGGCGAGCGAGCAGTACTTC

D: NA
V: TRBV20-1
size: NA
J: TRBJ2-5
CDR3: CSARDRDFGGAYNEQYF
DNA: TGCAGTGCTAGAGATCGGGATTTTGGGGGGGCTTACAATGAGCAGTACTTC

D: NA
V: TRBV29-1
size: few
J: TRBJ2-2
CDR3: CSVERWNTGELFF
DNA: TGCAGCGTTGAACGGTGGAACACCGGGGAGCTGTTTTTT

D: NA
V: TRBV4-1
size: few
J: TRBJ1-2
CDR3: CASSQVGVPIYGYTF
DNA: TGCGCCAGCAGCCAAGTGGGGGTGCCCATCTATGGCTACACCTTC

D: NA
V: TRBV12-3/TRBV12-4
size: NA
J: TRBJ2-1
CDR3: CASSLDRADNEQFF
DNA: TGTGCCAGCAGTTTAGACAGGGCGGACAATGAGCAGTTCTTC